Reported below is one T cell receptor (beta chain). This clone was observed a single time. Its antigen is not yet known. No base qualities exist here, and no much larger clone lies one base off it. The sample originates from a study of cytomegalovirus exposure and HLA in healthy donors (dated 2017 in TCRdb). Study-wide context: An earlier analysis of approximately 640 of the donors reported 250 to 350 Gb of sequence data and more than 90 million unique TCR beta sequences from 150 million to 200 million T cells. Approximately 310 gigabases of sequencing data and 70 million to 100 million unique TCR sequences were included in an early release covering over 600 HLA-typed donors. Of the roughly 400 genotyped donors, approximately 80% fell in the genetic ancestry cluster associated with self-reported Caucasian donors. The study aimed to test whether signatures of past pathogen exposure could be identified by cataloging public T cell receptors. The T cell repertoires of some 670 subjects were profiled by immunosequencing and related to cytomegalovirus serostatus. In addition to the first cohort of hundreds of subjects, a separate validation cohort of over 90 different subjects was used. High-throughput TCR immunosequencing, statistical association of individual TCRs with disease status, and machine learning were combined to predict cytomegalovirus infection status. A later analysis re-analyzed previously published TCR beta repertoires from approximately 700 donors and added high-resolution HLA genotyping to study TCR occurrence patterns. In the later analysis, no new phenotypic data were used to find candidate immune exposures; instead, reliance was placed on TCR beta sequences and their occurrence across donors. An earlier analysis of roughly 580 of the donors used high-throughput TCR beta sequencing to judge whether each TCR beta V gene segment behaved as functional or pseudogenic. Donor age, sex, ethnicity and CMV serostatus were compiled together with the repertoire data. A later genetic analysis used genome-wide SNP genotypes for about 60% of the roughly 670 donors, treating that subset as a discovery cohort. Every discovery cohort repertoire had been produced on one sequencing platform. Class I and class II HLA loci were covered by the typing at four-digit resolution. Typing coverage varied by locus: roughly 620-630 donors for A, B, C, DRB1 and DQB1; more than 500 for DQA1; over 600 for DPA1; about 450 for DPB1. About 5 DR-DQ haplotypes were handled as single units for association and clustering, since linkage in the cohort was strong. Among over 350 genotyped donors of the cohort, an average of around 240,000 unique TCR beta nucleotide sequences were sequenced per donor, 15% to 20% of them non-productive.

The cohort comprised hundreds of healthy bone marrow donors. At the time of sampling, every cohort member was nominally healthy, though immune exposures that went unrecorded were likely present. The donor tested CMV seropositive and was one of the 289 seropositive cohort members. A peripheral blood sample was collected from each donor, and TCR beta sequencing was performed on peripheral blood mononuclear cells. Genomic DNA was extracted from the blood cell samples with the Qiagen DNeasy Blood Extraction Kit. What the authors observed across the whole study: Immune exposure information for the cohort was limited to CMV serostatus. Presence/absence analyses assumed roughly uniform sequencing depth across donors, an assumption that may not hold. Specific HLA alleles were associated with 15,000 to 20,000 TCR beta sequences at a false discovery rate of 0.05 in a later analysis. In a later analysis, several top co-occurrence clusters were reported to appear linked to parvovirus B19, influenza, CMV and Epstein-Barr virus. Only TCR beta chains were sequenced in this cohort, and the absence of alpha or paired-chain data limited detectable features. In the study, some 180 TCR beta chains were listed as associated with cytomegalovirus. In a later analysis, the rate of TCR association differed among HLA loci, with DRB1 alleles having the most associated TCRs and HLA-C alleles having the fewest. In vitro tests confirmed that a few of the cytomegalovirus-associated TCR beta chains recognize cytomegalovirus antigens. Correlated functional status among segregating V segments might be attributable to linkage disequilibrium, but an unknown experimental factor could not be ruled out. Cytomegalovirus status was reported to be diagnosed by the classifier with high specificity and sensitivity in both the original and validation cohorts. Strong co-occurrence of HLA alleles, especially DR and DQ, made assigning TCR associations to individual alleles difficult. Broadly in line with IMGT annotations, most TCR beta V segments showed up in productive rearrangements about 87% or about 30% of the time in an earlier analysis of approximately 600 of the donors. Some IMGT-functional V segments, including TRBV6-2 and TRBV6-3, could not be distinguished by the 87-base-pair reads and were therefore excluded. Most TCR sequences were seen in very few donors, while some public TCRs were found in many individuals. A later genetic analysis associated a missense DCLRE1C variant with V-gene and J-gene trimming of TCR beta chains, and an independent cohort replicated the association. A further reported finding was that TCR beta sequences accurately predicted the HLA-A and HLA-B alleles for most subjects in the first cohort. Because HLA typing was missing for some donors at each locus, association tests included only the typed subset. According to a later genetic analysis, donors in an Asian-associated ancestry cluster had fewer N-insertions in productive TCRs than the roughly 670-donor mean. In a later analysis, HLA-associated TCR beta chains were found to be more clonally expanded and to have lower generation probabilities than equally common non-associated chains. The earlier analysis of 587 of the donors excluded around 17 rarely observed V segments, including chromosome 9 orphons, because counts were too low. According to the authors, the approach could potentially be generalized to other disease states and immunological phenotypes. According to a later analysis, most CMV-associated TCR beta chains appeared to be HLA-restricted, and the HLA associations seemed to be driven largely by CMV exposure. The sequencing pipeline was judged likely to have produced a cluster of highly shared sequence variants as a technical artifact.

Receptor amplification or capture employed the immunoSEQ multiplex PCR assay. For the multiplex PCR, a mixture combining 60 forward primers for TCR Vbeta segments and 13 reverse primers for TCR Jbeta segments was used. The CDR3 region of rearranged TCR beta genes was amplified from genomic DNA with a multiplex PCR assay. The Illumina HiSeq System was used to sequence the amplified TCR beta libraries as 87-base-pair reads. Per the source publication's procedure: In a later analysis, approximately 74 million unique TCR beta chains were counted across the roughly 610 repertoires, and around 11 million of these chains were shared by at least two donors. Raw reads were error-corrected and collapsed into unique sequences with a nearest-neighbor algorithm that merged closely related sequences to remove PCR and sequencing errors. To assign V, D and J gene segments, CDR3 sequences were aligned to IMGT reference sequences. For a sequence to be retained, a match of at least six nucleotides was required to both a V gene segment and a J gene segment. A rearrangement counted as productive if the CDR3 had no stop codons and remained in frame with V and J, and every other rearrangement counted as non-productive. CDR3 was defined according to IMGT convention as the region running from the second conserved V-encoded cysteine to the conserved J-encoded phenylalanine. In an earlier analysis of some 550 of the donors, sequences lacking an unambiguous match to a single V gene segment were excluded. In an earlier analysis of around 590 of the donors, a V segment was called functional when productive rearrangements were above 56.7%, and segregating when the standard deviation between donors exceeded 5%. To diagnose cytomegalovirus status from the catalog of TCR beta chain sequences, a statistical classification framework was built. V and J gene assignment, in a later analysis, came from comparing TCR nucleotide sequences with IMGT/GENE-DB human TR gene sequences. A later analysis assigned CDR3 sequences and most-parsimonious VDJ recombination scenarios with the TCRdist pipeline. In a later analysis, every TCR beta chain was defined by the combination of its CDR3 amino acid sequence and its V-gene family, and reads without a unique V-gene family were dropped. In a later analysis, around 600 highly shared, low-generation-probability nucleotide sequences were removed to address suspected cross-contamination and a sequencing artifact. For each public chain, a later analysis derived a clonal expansion index from normalized ranks of inferred template counts within each repertoire. Generation probabilities in a later analysis came from a VDJ recombination model fitted to out-of-frame rearrangements, and those results were checked against IGoR. In a later analysis, hypergeometric tests were used to score TCR-TCR, TCR-HLA and TCR-CMV co-occurrence, with a repertoire-size bias correction applied to TCR pairs. To estimate false discovery rates, a later analysis permuted the HLA or CMV assignments 20 times. In a later analysis, co-occurring TCRs were grouped with DBSCAN, and TCRdist sequence similarity was added when clustering was performed within HLA-allele-positive subsets. For co-occurrence clustering, repertoires with fewer than 30,000 or more than 120,000 public chains were excluded, along with several repertoires with anomalous nucleotide sharing. TCRdb took this table from immuneACCESS and kept in-frame rearrangements with V and J called. Such tables lack part of the clones; where checked against another copy, unresolved V genes explain under half of the gap, and the rest is unexplained. V, J and clone size derive from that table, while D and trimming were established from the DNA sequence. Recorded for this sample are fewer than 250,000 clones; more than 65% of them occurred a single time. In total, the top ten clones hold approximately 3.1% of the sample.

A distance of 14 bases separates the germline ends of V and J, which lose 0 bases and 10 bases respectively. Including the terminal cysteine and phenylalanine, the CDR3 comprises 14 residues. Only the CDR3 portion is preserved as DNA: 42 bases, with reading frame beginning at the first base. The germline V gene (reference sequence) supplies CDR1 SGHKS and CDR2 YYEKEE. The sequenced sample consisted of PBMCs. The sequence joins TRBV5-5 to TRBJ2-1, with an unclear D gene assignment. This clonotype originated in a woman aged 30 to 39 in good health and CMV-seropositive. The CDR3 here reads CASSLDLLRGEQFF. The DNA sequence is TGTGCCAGCAGCTTGGACCTCTTGAGAGGAGAGCAGTTCTTC.